This T cell receptor beta chain was captured by sequencing in a study of T-cell memory formation after mild COVID-19. The wider study: TCR clusters were largely donor specific. Study observations and caveats: Mostly located in CM and EM were contracting CD4+ clones, with contracting CD8+ clones located in EMRA. Clones contracting over day 15 to 85 were CD4/CD8 balanced, with later expanders leaning CD4+.

The CDR3 length is 11 residues. Trimming took 4 bases from V and 7 from J; bases not matched to a gene: 2. Per germline, CDR1 SGHDT and CDR2 YYEEEE. Using constant-segment primers, 5'RACE produced TCR alpha and TCR beta cDNA libraries carrying sample barcodes and UMIs. From the 5' RACE reads, TCRdb called clonotypes with MiXCR, one entry per CDR3 protein. The sample has hundreds of thousands of distinct CDR3 sequences; about 22% are singletons. Details on this clonotype: What it binds is not known.

The specimen sequenced was PBMCs or a T cell subset sorted from them (not recorded which). V and J are TRBV5-6 and TRBJ2-7; 7 nucleotides align to TRBD1. The source of this sequence is an adult woman who had mild COVID-19 (a few samples of this study predate the infection). Cell type and time point are not known. The CDR3 loop is CASSVTGEQYF. The CDR3 DNA sequence: TGTGCCAGCAGCGTGACAGGGGAGCAGTACTTC.